A single sample gave rise to the 5 T cell receptor beta chains below, sequenced in a study of shared clonotypes between healthy human individuals. Libraries were prepared by immunoSEQ multiplex PCR; TCRdb keeps only in-frame clonotypes and omits some of them. The table has approximately 1,500,000 clones, around 97% seen once. Sample: naive CD4+ T cells sorted from blood. Indicated subset: CD45RA+ positively selected. Source of these receptors: a man aged 25-45 years in good health.

This chain joins TRBV11-2 and TRBJ2-1; 8 nucleotides line up with TRBD2. CDR3 length: 14 residues. Trimming took 2 bases from V and 14 from J; bases not matched to a gene: 11. CDR1 is SGHAT, CDR2 FQNNGV, per germline. The CDR3 DNA is TGTGCCAGCAGCTTATCCCCCGGGAGGGCCCGGGAGTTCTTC. Protein product: CASSLSPGRAREFF.

This chain uses TRBV5-1 with TRBJ2-1; TRBD1 aligns across 9 bases. The CDR3 totals 14 residues. CDR1 SGHRS and CDR2 YFSETQ come from the germline V gene. Trimming took 3 bases from V and 8 from J; bases not matched to a gene: 6. As DNA, the CDR3 is TGCGCCAGCAGCTCGGGACAGGGTAGGGATGAGCAGTTCTTC. It yields the protein CASSSGQGRDEQFF. Using reference TRBV5-1 and TRBJ2-1 for the parts outside the CDR3, the full variable domain is KAGVTQTPRYLIKTRGQQVTLSCSPISGHRSVSWYQQTPGQGLQFLFEYFSETQRNKGNFPGRFSGRQFSNSRSEMNVSTLELGDSALYLCASSSGQGRDEQFFGPGTRLTVL.

DNA of the CDR3: TGTGCCAGCAGCCCCGGGACTAGGTACGAGCAGTACTTC. Encoded protein: CASSPGTRYEQYF. This chain connects TRBV7-9 to TRBJ2-7, with 8 bases that match TRBD2. The length of the CDR3 is 13 residues. The V segment lost 5 bases and the J segment 4 bases; nucleotides outside the gene matches: 4. Germline V gene lookup returns CDR1 SEHNR and CDR2 FQNEAQ (reference sequence). The variable domain in full, completed from reference TRBV7-9 and TRBJ2-7, reads DTGVSQNPRHKITKRGQNVTFRCDPISEHNRLYWYRQTLGQGPEFLTYFQNEAQLEKSRLLSDRFSAERPKGSFSTLEIQRTEQGDSAMYLCASSPGTRYEQYFGPGTRLTVT.

This chain uses TRBV9 with TRBJ2-1, with 10 bases that match TRBD2. Germline lookup yields CDR1 SGDLS and CDR2 YYNGEE. V lost 0 bases to trimming and J lost 4 bases; unmatched junction nucleotides: 4. This CDR3 has 16 residues. The CDR3 spells CASSVEPSGSYNEQFF. CDR3 bases: TGTGCCAGCAGCGTAGAGCCTAGCGGGAGTTACAATGAGCAGTTCTTC.

The chain is built from TRBV6-5 and TRBJ1-2, with a weak D call TRBD1 (6 bases). CDR3 length equals 16 residues. The germline CDR1 and CDR2 sequences are MNHEY and SVGAGI. Trimming cost V 0 bases and J 5 bases, with 16 bases left between them. The CDR3 region is CASSYSLGDISYGYTF. The CDR3 DNA sequence: TGTGCCAGCAGTTACTCGCTGGGGGACATAAGTTATGGCTACACCTTC.